Below are 5 T cell receptor beta chains sequenced from a single sample in a study of cytomegalovirus exposure and HLA in healthy donors. With 60 Vbeta and 13 Jbeta primers, the PCR was carried out. Clones were read by immunoSEQ multiplex PCR, and TCRdb kept only the in-frame ones, dropping some. The sample contains around 180,000 clones, over 70% of which appear only once. The sample comprised PBMCs. All receptors derive from a woman in her forties or fifties in good health and CMV-seronegative.

This clone was seen just once. The chain carries TRBV19 and TRBJ1-5; 8 bases agree with TRBD1. Trimming took 3 bases from V and 7 from J; bases not matched to a gene: 11. Germline lookup yields CDR1 LNHDA and CDR2 SQIVND (reference sequence). The CDR3 extends over 16 amino acids. CDR3 coding DNA: TGTGCCAGTAGTATGGAGGGAGACAGGGGAGTCCAGCCCCAGCATTTT. Its translation: CASSMEGDRGVQPQHF.

This chain connects TRBV7-9 to TRBJ2-5, with D maybe TRBD1 (5 bases). Looked up from germline, CDR1 is SEHNR and CDR2 is FQNEAQ (reference sequence). CDR3 length: 15 residues. V lost 1 base to trimming and J lost 4 bases, with 13 bases between them. This CDR3 reads CASSLGNGDRETQYF. CDR3 bases: TGTGCCAGCAGCTTAGGGAACGGTGACAGAGAGACCCAGTACTTC. Filled out from reference TRBV7-9 and TRBJ2-5, the complete variable domain reads DTGVSQNPRHKITKRGQNVTFRCDPISEHNRLYWYRQTLGQGPEFLTYFQNEAQLEKSRLLSDRFSAERPKGSFSTLEIQRTEQGDSAMYLCASSLGNGDRETQYFGPGTRLLVL.

The chain combines TRBV28 with TRBJ2-5; 8 bases match TRBD1. The J call may be in error: the DNA end matches TRBJ2-7 better. Germline CDR1 is MDHEN and CDR2 is SYDVKM. This CDR3 region has 15 residues. CDR3 nucleotide sequence: TGTGCCAGCAGTTTAGGCAGGGGGCGCCGCTACGAGCAGTACTTC. Its protein product is CASSLGRGRRYEQYF.

The chain carries TRBV18 and TRBJ2-7; D is perhaps TRBD2 (6 bases). The CDR3 consists of 16 residues. Germline loops: CDR1 KGHSH, CDR2 LQKENI. The germline V and J ends were trimmed by 6 bases and 2 bases, with 20 bases remaining between them. The CDR3, as DNA: TGTGCCAGCTCTCCCCGAGATCCGGGACTTACCTACGAGCAGTACTTC. Protein sequence: CASSPRDPGLTYEQYF.

J is TRBJ1-4 and V is TRBV5-6, with D maybe TRBD1 (6 bases). The CDR3 loop spans 17 amino acids. CDR1 is SGHDT, CDR2 YYEEEE, per germline. V was trimmed by 2 bases and J by 8 bases, leaving 22 bases between them. CDR3 sequence (DNA): TGTGCCAGCAGCTTCGCTAGGGACACAATACCCCACGAAAAACTGTTTTTT. Translating gives CASSFARDTIPHEKLFF.